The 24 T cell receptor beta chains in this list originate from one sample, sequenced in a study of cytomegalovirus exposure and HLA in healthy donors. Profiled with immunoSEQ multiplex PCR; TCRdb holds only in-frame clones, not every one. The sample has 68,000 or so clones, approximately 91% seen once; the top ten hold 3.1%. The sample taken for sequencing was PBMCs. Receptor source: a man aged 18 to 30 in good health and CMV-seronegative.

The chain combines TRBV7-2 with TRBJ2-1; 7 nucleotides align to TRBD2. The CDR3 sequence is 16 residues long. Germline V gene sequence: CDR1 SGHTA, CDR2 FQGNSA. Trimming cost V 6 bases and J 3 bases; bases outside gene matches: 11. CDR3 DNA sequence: TGTGCCAGCAGATCCCGAGAGACTAGCTTCTACAATGAGCAGTTCTTC. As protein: CASRSRETSFYNEQFF.

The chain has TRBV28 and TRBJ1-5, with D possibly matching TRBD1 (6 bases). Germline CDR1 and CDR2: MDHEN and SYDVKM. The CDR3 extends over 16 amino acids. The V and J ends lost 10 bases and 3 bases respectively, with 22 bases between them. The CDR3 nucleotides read TGTGCCACCCTTGGGGGGGCAGGTTTGTCCAATCAGCCCCAGCATTTT. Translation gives CATLGGAGLSNQPQHF. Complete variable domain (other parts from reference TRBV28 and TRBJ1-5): DVKVTQSSRYLVKRTGEKVFLECVQDMDHENMFWYRQDPGLGLRLIYFSYDVKMKEKGDIPEGYSVSREKKERFSLILESASTNQTSMYLCATLGGAGLSNQPQHFGDGTRLSIL.

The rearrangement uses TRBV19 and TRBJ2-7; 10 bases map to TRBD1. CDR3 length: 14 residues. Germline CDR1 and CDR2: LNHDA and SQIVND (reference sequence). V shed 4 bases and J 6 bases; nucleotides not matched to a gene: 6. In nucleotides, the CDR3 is TGTGCCAGTAGTAGAAGACAGGGGGCATTCGAGCAGTACTTC. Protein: CASSRRQGAFEQYF.

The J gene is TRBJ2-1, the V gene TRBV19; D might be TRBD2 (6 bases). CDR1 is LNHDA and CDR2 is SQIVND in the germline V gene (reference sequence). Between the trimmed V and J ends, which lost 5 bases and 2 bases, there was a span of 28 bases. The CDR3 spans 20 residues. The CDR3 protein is CASSRGGPPPSLRTYNEQFF. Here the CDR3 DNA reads TGTGCCAGTAGTCGGGGAGGCCCCCCGCCGTCCTTAAGGACCTACAATGAGCAGTTCTTC.

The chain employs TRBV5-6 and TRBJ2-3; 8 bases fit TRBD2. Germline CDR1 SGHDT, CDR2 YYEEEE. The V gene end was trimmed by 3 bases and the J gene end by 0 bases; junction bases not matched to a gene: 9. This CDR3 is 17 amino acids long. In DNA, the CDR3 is TGTGCCAGCAGCTCCCCTCTAACTAGCGGAAGCACAGATACGCAGTATTTT. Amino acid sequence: CASSSPLTSGSTDTQYF.

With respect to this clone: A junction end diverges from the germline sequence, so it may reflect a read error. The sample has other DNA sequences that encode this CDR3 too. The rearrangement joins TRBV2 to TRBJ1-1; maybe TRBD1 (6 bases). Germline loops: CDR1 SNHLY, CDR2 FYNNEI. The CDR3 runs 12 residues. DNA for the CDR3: TGTGCCAGCGCAGGGGTGAACACTGAAGCCTTCTTT. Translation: CASAGVNTEAFF.

The CDR3 region is CAWSVGGRTEAFF. The CDR3 DNA is TGTGCCTGGAGTGTAGGCGGGAGGACTGAAGCTTTCTTT. This chain uses TRBV30 with TRBJ1-1; no clear D gene. Per germline, CDR1 GTSNPN and CDR2 SVGIG (reference sequence). The CDR3 totals 13 residues. With 0 bases removed from V and 5 bases from J, the gap between germline ends came to 10 bases.

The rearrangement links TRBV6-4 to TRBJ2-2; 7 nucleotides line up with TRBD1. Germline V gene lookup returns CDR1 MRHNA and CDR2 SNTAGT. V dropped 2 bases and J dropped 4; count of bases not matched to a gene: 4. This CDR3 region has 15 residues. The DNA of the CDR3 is TGTGCCAGCAGTGACGGGGCAGGGGGCACCGGGGAGCTGTTTTTT. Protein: CASSDGAGGTGELFF.

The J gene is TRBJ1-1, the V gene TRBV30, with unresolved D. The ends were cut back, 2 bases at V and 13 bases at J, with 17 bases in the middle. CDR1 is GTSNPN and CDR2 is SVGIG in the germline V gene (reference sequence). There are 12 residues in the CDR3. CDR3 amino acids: CAWSQNFAYGFF. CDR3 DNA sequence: TGTGCCTGGAGTCAAAACTTCGCCTACGGTTTCTTT.

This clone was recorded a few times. The CDR3 coding sequence is TGTGCCAGCAGCCCTGACAGCTATGGCTACACCTTC. The encoded protein is CASSPDSYGYTF. J is TRBJ1-2 and V is TRBV5-6, with D possibly being TRBD1 (5 bases). This CDR3 is 12 amino acids long. Deletions cut 4 bases from V and 4 bases from J, with 8 bases between. Germline values: CDR1 SGHDT, CDR2 YYEEEE.

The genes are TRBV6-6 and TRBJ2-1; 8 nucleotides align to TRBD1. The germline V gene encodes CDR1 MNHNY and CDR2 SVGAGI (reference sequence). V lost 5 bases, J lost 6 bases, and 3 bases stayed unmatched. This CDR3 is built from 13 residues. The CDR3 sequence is CASSRTGRNEQFF. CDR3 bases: TGTGCCAGCAGTCGGACAGGGCGCAATGAGCAGTTCTTC.

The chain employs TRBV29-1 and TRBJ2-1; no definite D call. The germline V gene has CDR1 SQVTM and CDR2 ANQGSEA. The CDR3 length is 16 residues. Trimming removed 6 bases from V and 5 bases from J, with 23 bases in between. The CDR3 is CSVGESGPADHNEQFF. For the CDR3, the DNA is TGCAGCGTCGGCGAGTCAGGCCCCGCCGACCACAATGAGCAGTTCTTC.

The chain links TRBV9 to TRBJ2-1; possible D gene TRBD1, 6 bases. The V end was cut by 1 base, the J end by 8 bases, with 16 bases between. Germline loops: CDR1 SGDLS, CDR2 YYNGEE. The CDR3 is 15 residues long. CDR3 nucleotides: TGTGCCAGCAGCGTAAGGGACACCAAAAGGGATGAGCAGTTCTTC. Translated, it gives CASSVRDTKRDEQFF.

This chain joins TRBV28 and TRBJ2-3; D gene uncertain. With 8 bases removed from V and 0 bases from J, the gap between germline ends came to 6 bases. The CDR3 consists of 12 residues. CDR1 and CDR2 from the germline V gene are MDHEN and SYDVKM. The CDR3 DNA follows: TGTGCCAGCGGAGTCAGCACAGATACGCAGTATTTT. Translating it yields CASGVSTDTQYF.

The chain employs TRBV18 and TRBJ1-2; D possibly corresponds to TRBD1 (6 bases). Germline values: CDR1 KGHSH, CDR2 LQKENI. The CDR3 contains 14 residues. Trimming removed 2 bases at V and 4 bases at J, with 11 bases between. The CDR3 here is CASSPSGAGYGYTF. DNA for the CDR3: TGTGCCAGCTCACCATCAGGGGCAGGCTATGGCTACACCTTC.

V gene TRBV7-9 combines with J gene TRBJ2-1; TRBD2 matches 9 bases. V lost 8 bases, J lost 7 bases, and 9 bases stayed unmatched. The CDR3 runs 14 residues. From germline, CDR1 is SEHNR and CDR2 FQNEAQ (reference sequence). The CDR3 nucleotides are TGTGCCAGCGGTAGCGGGAGAGTCAGTAATGAGCAGTTCTTC. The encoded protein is CASGSGRVSNEQFF.

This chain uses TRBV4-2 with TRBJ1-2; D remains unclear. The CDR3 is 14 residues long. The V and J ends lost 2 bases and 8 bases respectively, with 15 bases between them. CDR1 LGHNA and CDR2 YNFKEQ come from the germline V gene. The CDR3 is CASSQFQGTSGYTF. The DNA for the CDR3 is TGTGCCAGCAGCCAATTTCAAGGAACTAGCGGCTACACCTTC.

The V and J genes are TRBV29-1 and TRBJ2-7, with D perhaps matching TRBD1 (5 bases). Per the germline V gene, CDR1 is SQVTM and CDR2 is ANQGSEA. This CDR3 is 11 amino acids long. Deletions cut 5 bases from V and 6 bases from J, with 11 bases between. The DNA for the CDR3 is TGCAGCGTTCAACAGGTGGGCGAGCAGTACTTC. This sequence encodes CSVQQVGEQYF.

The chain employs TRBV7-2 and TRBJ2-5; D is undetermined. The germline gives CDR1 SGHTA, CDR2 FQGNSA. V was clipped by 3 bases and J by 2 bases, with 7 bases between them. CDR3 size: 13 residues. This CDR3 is CASSFYYQETQYF. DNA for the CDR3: TGTGCCAGCAGCTTCTATTATCAAGAGACCCAGTACTTC.

DNA of the CDR3: TGTGCCATCAGTGAGACTCAAGGGGGACGGGAGCTGTTTTTT. Its translation is CAISETQGGRELFF. V gene TRBV10-3 combines with J gene TRBJ2-2; perhaps TRBD1 as D (6 bases). In germline, CDR1 is ENHRY, CDR2 SYGVKD. This CDR3 spans 14 amino acids. The V and J ends lost 2 bases and 9 bases respectively, with 13 bases between them.

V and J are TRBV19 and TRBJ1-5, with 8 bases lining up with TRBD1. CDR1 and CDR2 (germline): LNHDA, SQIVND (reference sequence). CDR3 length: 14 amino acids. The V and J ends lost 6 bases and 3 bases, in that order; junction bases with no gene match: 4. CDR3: CASRRDRYNQPQHF. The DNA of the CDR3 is TGTGCCAGTAGAAGGGACAGGTACAATCAGCCCCAGCATTTT.

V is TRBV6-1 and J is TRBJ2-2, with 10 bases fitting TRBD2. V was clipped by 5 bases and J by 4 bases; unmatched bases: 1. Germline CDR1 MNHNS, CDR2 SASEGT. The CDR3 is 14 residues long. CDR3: CASSSGRATGELFF. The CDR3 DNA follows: TGTGCCAGCAGTAGCGGGAGGGCCACCGGGGAGCTGTTTTTT.

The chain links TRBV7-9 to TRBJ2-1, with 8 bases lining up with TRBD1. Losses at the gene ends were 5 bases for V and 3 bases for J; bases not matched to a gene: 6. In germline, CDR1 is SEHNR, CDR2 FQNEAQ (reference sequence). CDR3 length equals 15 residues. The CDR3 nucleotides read TGTGCCAGCAGCCGGACAGGGAACCTCTACAATGAGCAGTTCTTC. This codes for CASSRTGNLYNEQFF.

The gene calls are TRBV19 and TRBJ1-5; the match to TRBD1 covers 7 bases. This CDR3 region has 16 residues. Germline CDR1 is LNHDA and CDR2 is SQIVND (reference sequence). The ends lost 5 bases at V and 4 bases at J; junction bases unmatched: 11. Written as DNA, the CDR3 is TGTGCCAGTAGTGGGCCTCAGGGACAGCCAAATCAGCCCCAGCATTTT. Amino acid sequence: CASSGPQGQPNQPQHF.